The clone carrying this T cell receptor (beta chain) came up a few times. Assay: immunoSEQ multiplex PCR; the TCRdb copy retains only in-frame clones and omits some. The data contain about 32,000 clones, 75% to 90% of them seen just once; the ten biggest clones take up roughly a tenth. This record belongs to a study of T cell changes during pregnancy in multiple sclerosis. The CDR3 contains 12 residues. Between the trimmed V and J ends, which lost 5 bases and 6 bases, there was a span of 10 bases. The germline V gene has CDR1 MGHRA and CDR2 YSYEKL. The origin of this receptor is a female donor with multiple sclerosis, enrolled in a pregnancy study. This chain links TRBV4-1 with TRBJ1-1; D gene ambiguous. The sample in question was CD8+ T cells from peripheral blood mononuclear cells, obtained in the second trimester of pregnancy. CDR3: CASSTQESEAFF. CDR3 nucleotides: TGCGCCAGCAGCACCCAGGAATCTGAAGCTTTCTTT.